Listed here is a single T cell receptor (beta chain). Sequenced by immunoSEQ multiplex PCR; TCRdb stores in-frame clones only, minus some. The data show approximately 2,300,000 clones, around 92% seen once. This entry belongs to a study of shared clonotypes between healthy human individuals. The CDR3 runs to 11 residues. Germline lookup yields CDR1 MNHEY and CDR2 SVGAGI. V was cut by 5 bases and J by 5 bases, with 6 bases left in between. The source of this sequence is a man between 18 and 29 years old in good health. Some clones in this sample may be carry-over from other donors' samples. The sample was naive CD4+ T cells from PBMCs. Subset noted: CD45RA+ positively selected. The chain employs TRBV6-5 and TRBJ2-5; D not resolved. Here the CDR3 reads CASSGYETQYF. CDR3 DNA sequence: TGTGCCAGCAGTGGATACGAGACCCAGTACTTC.